This is a list of T cell receptor beta chains from one sample in a study of cytomegalovirus exposure and HLA in healthy donors. Sequenced by immunoSEQ multiplex PCR; TCRdb stores in-frame clones only, minus some. This sample yields about 150,000 clones, of which about four fifths are seen a single time; less than 9% belongs to the top ten. Material for sequencing was PBMCs. The source is a man younger than 45 in good health and CMV-seropositive. Both conserved end residues are trimmed from each CDR3. Each record gives: V gene, D gene, CDR3 protein. The D gene is left open where the match is weak.

TRBV18 | NA | ASSPPEFLTYEQY
TRBV11-3 | TRBD1 | ASSSRTGGRSPLH
TRBV19 | NA | ASSIPPPGNIQY
TRBV28 | NA | ASSPATGLLLYEQY
TRBV7-9 | TRBD1 | ASSPGTAGNQPQH
TRBV9 | NA | ASSRGGGNGYT
TRBV12-5 | NA | ASGLVLRGYNEQF
TRBV19 | NA | ASRLRGSNTEAF
TRBV21-1 | NA | ASSRNRTQPQH
TRBV11-2 | NA | ASSGAVVSGNTIY
TRBV11-2 | NA | ASSLMDGVGNTIY
TRBV7-3 | TRBD1 | ASSSLRTGYNEQF
TRBV2 | TRBD1 | ASRADRQNEKLF
TRBV2 | NA | ASAHAAALLNEKLF
TRBV5-6 | NA | ASSLYRYEQY
TRBV4-2 | TRBD1 | ASSQEAGGTGELF
TRBV7-9 | NA | ASSLVSNTDTQY
TRBV29-1 | NA | SASAQGNFHEQY
TRBV5-5 | TRBD1 | ASSSPGQHTGELF
TRBV5-6 | TRBD2 | ASSRTSGRGELF
TRBV4-1 | TRBD2 | ASSVTVGGTRYEQY
TRBV27 | NA | ASSLTAGANEQF
TRBV6-5 | TRBD1 | ASSYNSQGAHYGYT
TRBV5-1 | NA | ASSLSLQQGNYGYT
TRBV5-1 | TRBD1 | ASSWDRMNSPLH
TRBV11-2 | NA | ASSLPRNSYEQY